This is a list of T cell receptor beta chains from one sample in a study of T cell changes during pregnancy in multiple sclerosis. Libraries were prepared by immunoSEQ multiplex PCR; TCRdb keeps only in-frame clonotypes and omits some of them. This sample carries under 80,000 clones, around 94% of them seen once, and the ten largest clones take less than 2.5%. Here the sequenced sample was peripheral blood, taken before pregnancy. These TCRs come from a female donor with multiple sclerosis, enrolled in a pregnancy study. The CDR3 runs from the conserved cysteine through the conserved F or W. The order of the fields is V gene, CDR3 length, J gene, D gene, CDR3 DNA, CDR3 protein. The D gene is left open where the match is weak.

TRBV13	15	TRBJ2-7	TRBD1	TGTGCCAGCAGCGGCCCCTGGACAGGGGACTACGAGCAGTACTTC	CASSGPWTGDYEQYF
TRBV6-1	15	TRBJ1-5	TRBD1	TGTGCCAGCAGTGAACTGGGACAGGGGTATCAGCCCCAGCATTTT	CASSELGQGYQPQHF
TRBV5-4	14	TRBJ2-7	TRBD2	TGTGCCAGCAGCCCCCTAGCGGGAGGGGGCGAGCAGTACTTC	CASSPLAGGGEQYF
TRBV12-5	20	TRBJ2-1	TRBD2	TGTGCTAGTGGTTTGGTACTGTCAACTCTAGCGGGCCCTCTCCACAATGAGCAGTTCTTC	CASGLVLSTLAGPLHNEQFF
TRBV9	17	TRBJ2-1	TRBD2	TGTGCCAGCAGCGTAGGGTTAGCGGGAGGGCCTCAGAATGAGCAGTTCTTC	CASSVGLAGGPQNEQFF
TRBV10-2	13	TRBJ1-1	NA	TGCGCCAGCACCCAAAATAGGCGGACTGAAGCTTTCTTT	CASTQNRRTEAFF
TRBV19	11	TRBJ1-2	NA	TGTGCCAGTTTAGCGCCCTATGGCTACACCTTC	CASLAPYGYTF
TRBV5-5	15	TRBJ2-3	TRBD2	TGTGCCAGCAGCTTCCGAGCGGGAGGGGCAGATACGCAGTATTTT	CASSFRAGGADTQYF
TRBV9	15	TRBJ2-2	TRBD2	TGTGCCAGCAGCGCCCGCGGGAGGGGGACCGGGGAGCTGTTTTTT	CASSARGRGTGELFF
TRBV7-9	15	TRBJ2-7	NA	TGTGCCAGCAGCAAACGCGGGACGAGAGCCTACGAGCAGTACTTC	CASSKRGTRAYEQYF
TRBV2	15	TRBJ2-4	NA	TGTGCCAGCTCCACCAACGGGTTAGCCAAAAACATTCAGTACTTC	CASSTNGLAKNIQYF
TRBV9	14	TRBJ2-5	TRBD1	TGTGCCAGCAGCGGACGACAGGGGCGGGAGACCCAGTACTTC	CASSGRQGRETQYF
TRBV30	16	TRBJ2-1	TRBD2	TGTGCCTGGAGGGGAGATGGACTAGCGGCCTACAATGAGCAGTTCTTC	CAWRGDGLAAYNEQFF